Here is one TCR beta chain with its context. What it recognizes is unknown. V dropped 6 bases and J dropped 3; count of bases not matched to a gene: 10. CDR1 and CDR2 (germline): DFQATT, SNEGSKA (reference sequence). This CDR3 is 14 amino acids long. The sample belongs to a study of T cells in Graves' hyperthyroidism and ophthalmopathy. Study results and limitations: Using 13 V-J features, a model discriminated ophthalmopathy from stable hyperthyroidism.

RNA transcripts were the template for amplifying TCR beta CDR3 regions. HTBI primers were employed in a first-round RT-PCR of the TCR CDR3. Each CDR3 protein is one row after TCRdb ran MiXCR on the multiplex PCR reads. The sample holds around 690,000 distinct CDR3 sequences; 17% are singletons and the top ten take about 16%. When ophthalmopathy did not progress within 18 months, Graves' hyperthyroidism was considered stable. The study excluded patients with uncontrolled infection, other autoimmune disease, pregnancy or lactation. An approximately 9.8 ml volume of fresh peripheral blood provided the PBMCs.

The receptor was isolated from a man aged 45 to 65 with Graves' hyperthyroidism. The chain is built from TRBV20-1 and TRBJ1-1; TRBD1 matches 7 bases. The sample taken for sequencing was blood. The CDR3 DNA reads TGCAGTGCGCCACAGGGGACCGGGGACACTGAAGCTTTCTTT. This translates into CSAPQGTGDTEAFF.